The rows below give T cell receptor beta chains drawn from one sample of a study of PD-1 blockade in mismatch repair-deficient tumors. These receptors' targets are unknown. TCRdb's table, derived via immunoSEQ multiplex PCR, lists solely in-frame clones and lacks some. The table includes more than 12,000 clones, around four fifths detected once. Sequenced material: cells cultured in vitro, taken from a patient treated with pembrolizumab. These receptors were taken from an adult with mismatch repair-deficient cancer. Each CDR3 is given with its conserved first and last residue. The D gene is left open where the match is weak. Clone size is stated in some rows and not others, as once, few, many or a class when expanded.

CDR3 protein,CDR3 DNA,clone size,V gene,J gene,D gene
CASSWSRDTEAFF,TGTGCCAGCAGCTGGAGCCGGGACACTGAAGCTTTCTTT,NA,TRBV9,TRBJ1-1,NA
CASSSQAGGAYEQYF,TGTGCCAGCAGCTCCCAAGCGGGAGGGGCCTACGAGCAGTACTTC,NA,TRBV14,TRBJ2-7,TRBD2
CASSVWGTNTDTQYF,TGTGCCAGCAGCGTATGGGGCACCAACACAGATACGCAGTATTTT,NA,TRBV9,TRBJ2-3,NA
CASAPTRQVWLNTEAFF,TGTGCCAGCGCCCCGACGCGGCAGGTCTGGTTGAACACTGAAGCTTTCTTT,NA,TRBV21-1,TRBJ1-1,NA
CASSLGVGRSRNTIYF,TGTGCCAGCAGCTTAGGCGTGGGCAGATCCCGAAACACCATATATTTT,NA,TRBV7-8,TRBJ1-3,NA
CASTDGFGYTF,TGTGCCAGCACAGACGGATTTGGCTACACCTTC,NA,TRBV28,TRBJ1-2,NA
CASSDLQGRVVTEAFF,TGTGCCAGCAGTGATCTTCAGGGTAGGGTAGTTACTGAAGCTTTCTTT,NA,TRBV28,TRBJ1-1,NA
CASPPPRSTGELFF,TGTGCCAGCCCTCCCCCCAGGAGCACCGGGGAGCTGTTTTTT,NA,TRBV7-9,TRBJ2-2,NA
CASSFLGTFSSYGYTF,TGTGCCAGCAGCTTTTTAGGAACGTTTTCCTCCTATGGCTACACCTTC,once,TRBV7-9,TRBJ1-2,NA
CASTKMGEQFF,TGTGCCAGCACCAAGATGGGGGAACAGTTCTTC,NA,TRBV7-9,TRBJ2-1,NA
CASRRQGRNTEAFF,TGTGCCAGCAGGAGACAGGGGAGGAACACTGAAGCTTTCTTT,NA,TRBV27,TRBJ1-1,TRBD1
CASSLDRGNYGYTF,TGTGCCAGCTCCCTTGACAGGGGAAACTATGGCTACACCTTC,few,TRBV18,TRBJ1-2,TRBD1
CASSPTGTGNTEAFF,TGTGCCAGCAGCCCCACCGGGACAGGGAACACTGAAGCTTTCTTT,NA,TRBV11-1,TRBJ1-1,TRBD1
CASSLTGQDYGYTF,TGTGCCAGCAGTTTAACGGGACAGGACTATGGCTACACCTTC,NA,TRBV28,TRBJ1-2,TRBD1
CASSLGHVNTGELFF,TGCGCCAGCAGCTTGGGACATGTGAACACCGGGGAGCTGTTTTTT,NA,TRBV5-1,TRBJ2-2,NA
CASSGANYGYTF,TGTGCCAGCAGCGGGGCCAACTATGGCTACACCTTC,NA,TRBV5-5,TRBJ1-2,NA
CASSSPGLAGGADTQYF,TGTGCCAGCAGCTCTCCCGGACTAGCGGGAGGGGCAGATACGCAGTATTTT,NA,TRBV7-3,TRBJ2-3,TRBD2
CASSGRVDEQFF,TGTGCCAGCAGCGGGAGAGTTGACGAGCAGTTCTTC,NA,TRBV27,TRBJ2-1,NA
CASTSSQDLLLANEKLFF,TGTGCCAGCACCTCAAGTCAGGACCTGCTGTTGGCTAATGAAAAACTGTTTTTT,NA,TRBV7-9,TRBJ1-4,NA
CAWSTSVYNEQFF,TGTGCCTGGAGTACTAGCGTCTACAATGAGCAGTTCTTC,NA,TRBV30,TRBJ2-1,TRBD2
CATTPGQGWADTQYF,TGTGCCACCACGCCGGGACAGGGGTGGGCAGATACGCAGTATTTT,once,TRBV19,TRBJ2-3,TRBD1
CASSSQTQGRGQYF,TGTGCCAGCAGTTCCCAAACACAGGGGAGAGGGCAGTATTTT,once,TRBV27,TRBJ2-3,TRBD1
CASSLGTSGTNEQFF,TGTGCCAGCAGCTTAGGGACTAGCGGGACGAATGAGCAGTTCTTC,NA,TRBV5-4,TRBJ2-1,TRBD2
CASSADRLFNTGELFF,TGTGCCAGCAGTGCCGACAGGCTATTTAACACCGGGGAGCTGTTTTTT,few,TRBV25-1,TRBJ2-2,NA
CASSLSRPADNEQFF,TGTGCCAGCAGCCTCTCGAGGCCAGCGGACAATGAGCAGTTCTTC,NA,TRBV7-9,TRBJ2-1,NA
CASSPGQTAVEQYF,TGCGCCAGCAGCCCTGGACAAACCGCTGTGGAGCAGTACTTC,NA,TRBV5-1,TRBJ2-7,NA
CASSFGGRSNQPQHF,TGTGCCAGTAGTTTCGGGGGACGGAGCAATCAGCCCCAGCATTTT,NA,TRBV19,TRBJ1-5,NA
CASSPSPLAGRFDEQYF,TGTGCCAGCAGTCCAAGCCCCCTAGCGGGAAGGTTCGACGAGCAGTACTTC,NA,TRBV27,TRBJ2-7,TRBD2
CASSPGVTENYGYTF,TGTGCCAGCAGTCCAGGGGTGACGGAAAACTATGGCTACACCTTC,NA,TRBV6-1,TRBJ1-2,NA
CASSSGTLSYEQYF,TGTGCCAGCTCCAGCGGGACCCTGTCCTACGAGCAGTACTTC,NA,TRBV18,TRBJ2-7,TRBD2
CASSRTLGGGEQYF,TGCGCCAGCAGCCGGACATTGGGAGGAGGCGAGCAGTACTTC,NA,TRBV4-1,TRBJ2-7,NA
CASREGPGHYPNTEAFF,TGTGCCAGCAGGGAAGGACCGGGACACTATCCTAACACTGAAGCTTTCTTT,NA,TRBV6-1,TRBJ1-1,NA
CASSSQTGAFETQYF,TGTGCCAGCAGCTCCCAGACAGGGGCATTTGAGACCCAGTACTTC,few,TRBV11-1,TRBJ2-5,TRBD1
CASSRQGRGYTF,TGTGCCAGTAGTCGACAGGGTCGTGGCTACACCTTC,NA,TRBV19,TRBJ1-2,TRBD1
CASSLGGGTDTQYF,TGCGCCAGCAGCTTAGGAGGAGGCACAGATACGCAGTATTTT,NA,TRBV5-1,TRBJ2-3,NA
CASSVGGWQPQHF,TGTGCCAGCAGTGTCGGGGGTTGGCAGCCCCAGCATTTT,NA,TRBV6-5,TRBJ1-5,NA
CATSRGGTGPNYGYTF,TGTGCCACCAGCAGAGGGGGGACAGGGCCTAACTATGGCTACACCTTC,NA,TRBV15,TRBJ1-2,TRBD1
CSVGLLGLEASYGYTF,TGCAGCGTTGGCTTACTGGGCTTAGAGGCTTCCTATGGCTACACCTTC,NA,TRBV29-1,TRBJ1-2,NA
CASSVARDGLNYGYTF,TGTGCCAGCAGCGTAGCCCGGGACGGCTTAAACTATGGCTACACCTTC,NA,TRBV9,TRBJ1-2,NA
CASSSSALGGPEAFF,TGTGCCAGCAGCTCTAGCGCCCTGGGGGGACCTGAAGCTTTCTTT,NA,TRBV13,TRBJ1-1,NA
CASTKAGRGDTQYF,TGTGCCAGCACAAAGGCCGGGCGCGGGGATACGCAGTATTTT,NA,TRBV6-5,TRBJ2-3,NA
CASSSQGLAWSTDTQYF,TGTGCCAGCAGCTCCCAGGGACTAGCGTGGAGCACAGATACGCAGTATTTT,once,TRBV7-2,TRBJ2-3,TRBD2
CASSDGQWNSPLHF,TGTGCCAGCAGTGATGGACAGTGGAATTCACCCCTCCACTTT,NA,TRBV25-1,TRBJ1-6,NA
CASSSTPATGELFF,TGTGCCAGCAGTTCGACACCTGCAACCGGGGAGCTGTTTTTT,once,TRBV6-1,TRBJ2-2,NA
CASSPHPQGSSYNEQFF,TGCGCCAGCAGCCCCCACCCACAGGGGAGCTCCTACAATGAGCAGTTCTTC,NA,TRBV5-1,TRBJ2-1,TRBD1
CASSETGGVTGELFF,TGCGCCAGCAGTGAGACAGGGGGGGTCACCGGGGAGCTGTTTTTT,NA,TRBV10-1,TRBJ2-2,NA
CASSQDLGSYEQYF,TGTGCCAGCAGCCAAGATCTTGGATCCTACGAGCAGTACTTC,NA,TRBV14,TRBJ2-7,NA
CASRAAGEETQYF,TGTGCCAGCAGAGCGGCGGGGGAAGAGACCCAGTACTTC,NA,TRBV7-9,TRBJ2-5,TRBD2
CASSPGLAQETQYF,TGTGCCAGCAGCCCCGGACTAGCCCAAGAGACCCAGTACTTC,NA,TRBV7-9,TRBJ2-5,TRBD2
CASKASGFTDTQYF,TGTGCCAGCAAGGCTAGCGGATTCACAGATACGCAGTATTTT,NA,TRBV7-9,TRBJ2-3,TRBD2
CASSLVRLAGTEGELFF,TGTGCCAGCAGCTTGGTTAGGTTAGCGGGAACCGAGGGGGAGCTGTTTTTT,NA,TRBV5-4,TRBJ2-2,TRBD2
CASSMREGLDEQFF,TGTGCCAGCAGTATGAGGGAGGGCCTCGATGAGCAGTTCTTC,NA,TRBV5-3,TRBJ2-1,TRBD2
CATTRFGRLTDTQYF,TGTGCCACCACGCGCTTCGGGAGGTTGACAGATACGCAGTATTTT,NA,TRBV6-5,TRBJ2-3,TRBD2
CASCITGNTEAFF,TGTGCCAGCTGCATAACGGGGAACACTGAAGCTTTCTTT,NA,TRBV6-1,TRBJ1-1,NA
CASRAAGDEQYF,TGTGCCAGCCGGGCGGCGGGCGACGAGCAGTACTTC,NA,TRBV13,TRBJ2-7,NA
CASSLGHSGTGLNIQYF,TGTGCCAGCAGCTTAGGGCACTCGGGGACAGGACTAAACATTCAGTACTTC,NA,TRBV7-2,TRBJ2-4,TRBD1
CASTRERGGELFF,TGTGCCAGCACGCGGGAGAGGGGCGGGGAGCTGTTTTTT,few,TRBV2,TRBJ2-2,TRBD2
CASGVNWEQFF,TGTGCCAGCGGGGTAAATTGGGAGCAGTTCTTC,NA,TRBV27,TRBJ2-1,NA
CASSLRGLAGGPSGTGELFF,TGTGCCAGCAGTTTAAGGGGACTAGCGGGAGGCCCATCGGGCACCGGGGAGCTGTTTTTT,NA,TRBV27,TRBJ2-2,TRBD2